The 26 T cell receptor beta chains reported below all come from one sample, sequenced in a study of blood T cell repertoires in COVID-19 (dated by TCRdb to the early 2020s). The library was generated by the immunoSEQ multiplex PCR assay. This immuneACCESS table, as held by TCRdb, lists in-frame sequences with V and J called but not all clones. Of the missing ones, under half trace to an unresolved V gene in checked studies; the others have no known cause. The sample table contains hundreds of thousands of clones; only one count was recorded for more than 80% of them. Of the sample, 1.4% falls within the top ten clones. The sequencing sample was made of peripheral blood. The receptors stem from a woman aged 25-40 years with active or convalescent COVID-19.

V gene TRBV6-1 combines with J gene TRBJ2-7; 9 positions agree with TRBD2. The CDR3 covers 16 residues. The germline V gene has CDR1 MNHNS and CDR2 SASEGT. Trimming removed 3 bases from V and 0 bases from J; junction bases left unmatched: 6. CDR3 DNA sequence: TGTGCCAGCAGTGATCCGCGGGAGGGCCACTCCTACGAGCAGTACTTC. Translation gives CASSDPREGHSYEQYF.

The chain is built from TRBV5-4 and TRBJ2-2; 12 bases match TRBD2. J lost 6 bases, V lost 4 bases, and 4 bases had no gene match. Germline CDR1 reads SGHNT; CDR2 reads YYREEE (reference sequence). The CDR3 is made up of 15 amino acids. This chain's CDR3 is CASSAASGGAGELFF. The CDR3 bases are TGTGCCAGCAGCGCTGCTAGCGGGGGGGCCGGGGAGCTGTTTTTT.

This chain links TRBV4-1 with TRBJ1-2; D uncertain. Deletions cut 1 base from V and 2 bases from J, with 14 bases between. CDR1 and CDR2 (germline): MGHRA, YSYEKL. This CDR3 contains 16 residues. DNA of the CDR3: TGCGCCAGCAGCCAAGGGCTACAAGGAGGAAACTATGGCTACACCTTC. Translating it yields CASSQGLQGGNYGYTF.

The table lists this clone with a count of one. The V call is TRBV11-2, the J call TRBJ1-5, with 10 bases identical to TRBD1. V lost 0 bases and J lost 6; bases outside the gene matches: 11. CDR1 and CDR2 from the germline V gene are SGHAT and FQNNGV. The CDR3 is made up of 18 amino acids. CDR3 coding DNA: TGTGCCAGCAGCTTAGATGCCCGCGGACAGGGGGTAGTTCAGCCCCAGCATTTT. Translation gives CASSLDARGQGVVQPQHF.

V is TRBV5-1 and J is TRBJ2-7, with D possibly being TRBD1 (6 bases). The V and J ends lost 3 bases and 2 bases respectively, with 15 bases between them. The length of the CDR3 is 15 residues. CDR1 is SGHRS and CDR2 is YFSETQ in the germline V gene. CDR3 in DNA: TGCGCCAGCAGCTGGGACAATCTGGGCCCCTACGAGCAGTACTTC. Amino acid sequence: CASSWDNLGPYEQYF.

This rearrangement joins TRBV25-1 to TRBJ1-6; D ambiguous. In germline, CDR1 is MGHDK, CDR2 SYGVNS. V dropped 2 bases and J dropped 9 bases, with 11 bases sitting between them. The CDR3 is made up of 14 amino acids. The DNA for the CDR3 is TGTGCCAGCAGTGAACGTTTAAACAGTTCACCCCTCCACTTT. This sequence encodes CASSERLNSSPLHF.

This sequence joins TRBV19 and TRBJ2-1; TRBD1 matches 7 bases. This CDR3 spans 14 amino acids. Germline V CDR1 and CDR2: LNHDA, SQIVND (reference sequence). Trimming took 5 bases from V and 5 from J; bases not matched to a gene: 6. The CDR3 here is CASSQQGTHNEQFF. CDR3 nucleotide sequence: TGTGCCAGTAGTCAACAGGGGACCCACAATGAGCAGTTCTTC.

This sequence joins TRBV13 and TRBJ2-1; 8 bases line up with TRBD2. Germline assignment: CDR1 PRHDT and CDR2 FYEKMQ (reference sequence). V trimming: 2 bases; J trimming: 5 bases; junction bases outside the gene matches: 5. The CDR3 runs 15 residues. The chain's CDR3 is CASSLRGGLDNEQFF. CDR3 DNA: TGTGCCAGCAGCTTACGGGGGGGCTTAGACAATGAGCAGTTCTTC.

The rearrangement joins TRBV28 to TRBJ1-6, with D unresolved. V dropped 7 bases and J dropped 9 bases, with 31 bases sitting between them. This CDR3 is 19 amino acids long. Germline values: CDR1 MDHEN, CDR2 SYDVKM. The CDR3, as DNA: TGTGCCAGCACCCGCCGCGGGTTTGACGGGTGGACCTGGGGTTCACCCCTCCACTTT. This gives the protein CASTRRGFDGWTWGSPLHF. Complete variable domain (other parts from reference TRBV28 and TRBJ1-6): DVKVTQSSRYLVKRTGEKVFLECVQDMDHENMFWYRQDPGLGLRLIYFSYDVKMKEKGDIPEGYSVSREKKERFSLILESASTNQTSMYLCASTRRGFDGWTWGSPLHFGNGTRLTVT.

This chain uses TRBV3-1 (or the pseudogene TRBV3-2) with TRBJ2-3, with 10 positions matching TRBD2. J gave up 3 bases and V 1 base, and 4 bases lay outside the gene matches. Per germline, CDR1 LGHDT and CDR2 YNNKEL (reference sequence). The CDR3 runs to 16 residues. The CDR3 region is CASSQGASGSTDTQYF. In nucleotides, the CDR3 is TGTGCCAGCAGCCAAGGGGCTAGCGGGAGTACAGATACGCAGTATTTT.

The chain has TRBV2 and TRBJ2-5; maybe TRBD1 (5 bases). Germline CDR1 is SNHLY and CDR2 is FYNNEI. V lost 6 bases and J lost 2, with 16 bases in between. This CDR3 has 15 residues. The DNA for the CDR3 is TGTGCCAGCAGATTACAAGGGGTAACACAAGAGACCCAGTACTTC. This encodes CASRLQGVTQETQYF.

This chain connects TRBV5-6 to TRBJ1-1; D call uncertain. V was pared by 1 base and J by 8 bases, with 12 bases between. CDR1 is SGHDT, CDR2 YYEEEE, per germline. CDR3 size: 13 residues. The CDR3 region is CASSLSGPREAFF. For the CDR3, the DNA is TGTGCCAGCAGCTTGAGCGGACCCCGAGAAGCTTTCTTT.

This rearrangement joins TRBV10-3 to TRBJ1-1; D is uncertain. The CDR3 runs 14 residues. Trimming shortened V by 0 bases and J by 1 base, and 6 bases separated the two germline ends. CDR1 is ENHRY, CDR2 SYGVKD, per germline. The CDR3 loop reads CAISESSGNTEAFF. The CDR3, as DNA: TGTGCCATCAGTGAGTCCTCAGGGAACACTGAAGCTTTCTTT.

The rearrangement links TRBV30 to TRBJ1-2; the match to TRBD1 covers 11 bases. The V gene's germline CDR1 is GTSNPN and CDR2 SVGIG (reference sequence). Germline trimming cut 2 bases from V and 4 bases from J; bases unmatched to any gene: 6. The CDR3 covers 15 residues. The CDR3 DNA sequence: TGTGCCTGGAGTCGGACAGGGGGCTGGGGCTATGGCTACACCTTC. Encoded protein: CAWSRTGGWGYGYTF.

This clone appeared a single time. The chain has TRBV10-3 and TRBJ1-2, with no clear D. The V and J ends lost 5 bases and 2 bases respectively, with 12 bases between them. CDR1 is ENHRY, CDR2 SYGVKD, per germline. CDR3 length: 14 residues. CDR3 amino acids: CAISRELTNYGYTF. The CDR3 DNA reads as TGTGCCATCAGTCGGGAGCTAACCAACTATGGCTACACCTTC.

This chain connects TRBV30 to TRBJ2-7, with 10 positions matching TRBD2. The CDR3 is 14 amino acids. V lost 2 bases, J lost 7 bases, and 8 bases stayed unmatched. In germline, CDR1 is GTSNPN, CDR2 SVGIG (reference sequence). This chain's CDR3 is CAWSRASGSWEQYF. The CDR3 DNA reads TGTGCCTGGAGTAGGGCTAGCGGGAGTTGGGAGCAGTACTTC.

The chain couples TRBV30 to TRBJ2-1, with D maybe TRBD2 (6 bases). CDR1 is GTSNPN and CDR2 is SVGIG in the germline V gene (reference sequence). V was cut by 3 bases and J by 10 bases, with 25 bases left in between. The CDR3 contains 16 residues. The CDR3: CAWRARLSATSGEQFF. CDR3 in DNA: TGTGCCTGGAGGGCCAGACTCTCGGCCACGAGCGGGGAGCAGTTCTTC.

This chain joins TRBV28 and TRBJ1-5; D possibly corresponds to TRBD1 (6 bases). V shed 3 bases and J shed 7 bases, with 16 bases lying between them. The CDR3 runs to 15 residues. Germline V CDR1 and CDR2: MDHEN, SYDVKM. The CDR3 here is CASSLGQGYRQPQHF. The DNA for the CDR3 is TGTGCCAGCAGTTTGGGGCAGGGGTACAGACAGCCCCAGCATTTT. Complete variable domain (other parts from reference TRBV28 and TRBJ1-5): DVKVTQSSRYLVKRTGEKVFLECVQDMDHENMFWYRQDPGLGLRLIYFSYDVKMKEKGDIPEGYSVSREKKERFSLILESASTNQTSMYLCASSLGQGYRQPQHFGDGTRLSIL.

This rearrangement joins TRBV7-9 to TRBJ2-4; 12 nucleotides agree with TRBD2. This CDR3 spans 19 amino acids. The V gene end was trimmed by 2 bases and the J gene end by 1 base; junction bases not matched to a gene: 9. Germline CDR1 is SEHNR and CDR2 is FQNEAQ (reference sequence). CDR3: CASSLMTSGGVLAKNIQYF. The CDR3 DNA is TGTGCCAGCAGCTTAATGACTAGCGGGGGAGTTCTGGCCAAAAACATTCAGTACTTC.

This chain's CDR3 is CASRRNGQGLNYGYTF. DNA for the CDR3: TGTGCCAGCCGAAGAAATGGACAGGGCCTCAACTATGGCTACACCTTC. The genes are TRBV27 and TRBJ1-2; TRBD1 agrees at 8 bases. The trim removed 8 bases at V and 2 bases at J, leaving 13 bases unmatched. CDR3 length: 16 residues. CDR1 is MNHEY and CDR2 is SMNVEV in the germline V gene (reference sequence).

This chain joins TRBV6-4 and TRBJ1-2; D unclear. With 4 bases removed from V and 1 base from J, the gap between germline ends came to 7 bases. CDR1 and CDR2 (germline): MRHNA, SNTAGT. The CDR3 contains 13 residues. The CDR3 DNA sequence: TGTGCCAGCAGTGGACGGGGTAACTATGGCTACACCTTC. Translation: CASSGRGNYGYTF.

A single count supports this clone. V and J are TRBV5-1 and TRBJ1-1; D not certain. Germline CDR1 reads SGHRS; CDR2 reads YFSETQ. V was trimmed by 3 bases and J by 1 base, leaving 7 bases between them. This CDR3 comprises 13 residues. The CDR3 region has the DNA TGCGCCAGCAGCTCCGCGGGGAACACTGAAGCTTTCTTT. Translated: CASSSAGNTEAFF.

The V gene is TRBV28, the J gene TRBJ1-3; 8 bases map to TRBD1. V lost 4 bases and J lost 0; bases outside the gene matches: 2. The germline CDR1 and CDR2 sequences are MDHEN and SYDVKM. The CDR3 covers 15 residues. CDR3 coding DNA: TGTGCCAGCAGTTGGACAGGGCTCTCTGGAAACACCATATATTTT. Translation gives CASSWTGLSGNTIYF.

V gene TRBV30 combines with J gene TRBJ1-2; D perhaps matches TRBD1 (5 bases). The CDR3 is 13 residues long. Trimming cost V 2 bases and J 6 bases, with 13 bases left between them. Germline CDR1 and CDR2: GTSNPN and SVGIG (reference sequence). Here the CDR3 reads CAWSRGGGNGYTF. CDR3 in DNA: TGTGCCTGGAGTCGAGGCGGGGGTAATGGCTACACCTTC.

This chain joins TRBV6-4 and TRBJ1-5; D unresolved. Between the trimmed V and J ends, which lost 5 bases and 4 bases, there was a span of 24 bases. CDR3 length: 18 residues. The germline CDR1 and CDR2 sequences are MRHNA and SNTAGT. This CDR3 reads CASSNPNEDRRENQPQHF. The CDR3 region has the DNA TGTGCCAGCAGTAACCCAAATGAGGATCGACGAGAAAATCAGCCCCAGCATTTT.

The V and J genes are TRBV6-2 or TRBV6-3 and TRBJ1-1; 7 bases match TRBD1. Germline CDR1 and CDR2: MNHEY and SVGEGT. There are 13 residues in the CDR3. V shed 3 bases, J shed 11 bases, and the junction held 9 bases outside the gene matches. The CDR3 region is CASSYQTGLVAFF. The CDR3 DNA is TGTGCCAGCAGTTATCAGACAGGGCTGGTGGCTTTCTTT.